The 16 T cell receptor beta chains below come from one sample, sequenced in a study of blood T cell repertoires in COVID-19. The table came from immunoSEQ multiplex PCR; TCRdb's copy has only in-frame clones and leaves some out. The data show roughly 97,000 clones, 90% to 95% seen once. The sample taken for sequencing was peripheral blood. Receptors were obtained from a human donor in a cohort sampled during active COVID-19.

The chain has TRBV5-1 and TRBJ2-2; TRBD1 is a possible D gene (6 bases). Germline CDR1 and CDR2: SGHRS and YFSETQ. Trimming left V 4 bases short and J 5 bases short, with 21 bases between. This CDR3 is built from 17 residues. The CDR3 region is CASSTYPQGADTGELFF. Here the CDR3 DNA reads TGCGCCAGCAGCACCTACCCACAGGGAGCCGATACCGGGGAGCTGTTTTTT.

The chain employs TRBV19 and TRBJ2-2, with D perhaps TRBD2 (5 bases). The CDR3 is 16 amino acids. Trimming cost V 5 bases and J 6 bases, with 19 bases left between them. Germline V gene sequence: CDR1 LNHDA, CDR2 SQIVND (reference sequence). The CDR3, as DNA: TGTGCCAGTAGTGTCGAGAGGGCAGGTAGGGCCGGGGAGCTGTTTTTT. It yields the protein CASSVERAGRAGELFF.

The chain joins TRBV6-1 to TRBJ1-2; 10 nucleotides align to TRBD1. V was clipped by 3 bases and J by 2 bases; unmatched bases: 3. The CDR3 has 15 residues. Per the germline V gene, CDR1 is MNHNS and CDR2 is SASEGT. The CDR3 region is CASSEGQGTNYGYTF. CDR3 nucleotide sequence: TGTGCCAGCAGTGAGGGACAGGGGACCAACTATGGCTACACCTTC.

The V call is TRBV5-4, the J call TRBJ2-1; 11 nucleotides agree with TRBD2. Per the germline V gene, CDR1 is SGHNT and CDR2 is YYREEE (reference sequence). The V and J ends lost 4 bases and 4 bases, in that order; junction bases with no gene match: 16. The length of the CDR3 is 19 residues. CDR3 residues: CASSRWGSGRVDPYNEQFF. The CDR3 bases are TGTGCCAGCAGCCGATGGGGTAGCGGGAGGGTAGACCCTTACAATGAGCAGTTCTTC.

The chain joins TRBV5-4 to TRBJ2-3; tentative D call: TRBD1 (5 bases). Trimming shortened V by 4 bases and J by 1 base, and 16 bases separated the two germline ends. The germline CDR1 and CDR2 sequences are SGHNT and YYREEE (reference sequence). The length of the CDR3 is 16 residues. DNA of the CDR3: TGTGCCAGCAGCAGTCCGAAGGGGATGGGCACAGATACGCAGTATTTT. It encodes CASSSPKGMGTDTQYF.

The chain uses TRBV9 and TRBJ2-2, with 9 positions matching TRBD2. Germline V gene sequence: CDR1 SGDLS, CDR2 YYNGEE. This CDR3 is 14 amino acids long. Germline trimming cut 3 bases from V and 10 bases from J; bases unmatched to any gene: 7. The CDR3 spells CASSDVAGELELFF. CDR3 in DNA: TGTGCCAGCAGCGACGTAGCGGGGGAGTTGGAGCTGTTTTTT.

The chain links TRBV6-2 or TRBV6-3 to TRBJ1-5; TRBD1 might be the D (6 bases). Germline V gene data show CDR1 as MNHEY and CDR2 as SVGEGT. Trimming left V 2 bases short and J 4 bases short, with 12 bases between. The CDR3 is made up of 15 amino acids. The CDR3 spells CASSYRGGINQPQHF. In DNA form, the CDR3 reads TGTGCCAGCAGTTACAGGGGGGGAATTAATCAGCCCCAGCATTTT.

This chain connects TRBV11-2 to TRBJ1-3; D gene unclear. This CDR3 has 14 amino acids. Trimming removed 4 bases at V and 2 bases at J, with 9 bases between. Germline V lookup: CDR1 SGHAT, CDR2 FQNNGV. The CDR3 coding sequence is TGTGCCAGCAGCTCCTACGGGGCTGGAAACACCATATATTTT. This encodes CASSSYGAGNTIYF.

This clone was detected once. Other DNA sequences within the sample encode an identical CDR3. The genes are TRBV15 and TRBJ2-5; no reliable D call. V shed 0 bases and J shed 5 bases, with 7 bases lying between them. The CDR3 is 13 residues long. Germline CDR1 LNHNV, CDR2 YYDKDF (reference sequence). The CDR3 coding sequence is TGTGCCACCAGCAGAGATCCCGGGGAGACCCAGTACTTC. This gives the protein CATSRDPGETQYF.

The CDR3 reads CASSPRTGGHEQYF. Here the CDR3 DNA reads TGTGCCAGTAGTCCCCGGACAGGAGGCCACGAGCAGTACTTC. This rearrangement joins TRBV19 to TRBJ2-7; 7 bases map to TRBD1. Germline CDR1 is LNHDA and CDR2 is SQIVND (reference sequence). Trimming cost V 5 bases and J 5 bases; bases outside gene matches: 9. CDR3 size: 14 residues.

V usage is TRBV6-5 and J usage is TRBJ2-3, with D perhaps TRBD1 (5 bases). V dropped 2 bases and J dropped 1 base, with 10 bases sitting between them. Germline loops: CDR1 MNHEY, CDR2 SVGAGI. The CDR3 extends over 15 amino acids. The CDR3 spells CASSYGRVGTDTQYF. CDR3 in DNA: TGTGCCAGCAGTTACGGCAGGGTAGGCACAGATACGCAGTATTTT.

This chain uses TRBV18 with TRBJ2-7; 7 bases map to TRBD2. This CDR3 spans 16 amino acids. The junction had 9 bases not matched to a gene; V was cut back by 0 bases and J by 4 bases. Looked up from germline, CDR1 is KGHSH and CDR2 is LQKENI. The CDR3 sequence: CASSPPRLAVGYEQYF. The CDR3 bases are TGTGCCAGCTCACCACCACGCCTAGCGGTCGGTTACGAGCAGTACTTC.

CDR3 region: CASTLGDYEQYF. CDR3 DNA sequence: TGTGCCAGCACTCTAGGGGACTACGAGCAGTACTTC. The chain joins TRBV12-3 or TRBV12-4 to TRBJ2-7, with a tentative D call TRBD1 (5 bases). The CDR3 length is 12 residues. V was pared by 7 bases and J by 3 bases, with 10 bases between.

V and J are TRBV6-5 and TRBJ2-7, with a possible D match to TRBD1 (5 bases). Germline CDR1 MNHEY, CDR2 SVGAGI. Trimming removed 10 bases from V and 4 bases from J, with 20 bases in between. The CDR3 has 14 amino acids. The CDR3, as DNA: TGTGCCATCGGCAGGGCTGGCCCTCCGTACGAGCAGTACTTC. Protein product: CAIGRAGPPYEQYF.

This chain links TRBV28 with TRBJ2-1, with TRBD2 matching over 10 bases. The CDR3 loop spans 13 amino acids. CDR1 is MDHEN, CDR2 SYDVKM, per germline. V lost 10 bases to trimming and J lost 4 bases; unmatched junction nucleotides: 4. The CDR3 is CATSGRGYNEQFF. In nucleotides, the CDR3 is TGTGCCACTAGCGGGAGAGGGTACAATGAGCAGTTCTTC.

J is TRBJ2-1 and V is TRBV7-6; 9 bases match TRBD2. CDR1 SGHVS and CDR2 FNYEAQ come from the germline V gene. J gave up 7 bases and V 3 bases, and 10 bases lay outside the gene matches. This CDR3 contains 16 residues. The CDR3 region has the DNA TGTGCCAGCAGCTTTAGGGAGACTAGCGGTACAAATGAGCAGTTCTTC. Translation gives CASSFRETSGTNEQFF.